The sequence of this T cell receptor beta chain was determined in a study of blood T cells in healthy people across ages. General study findings and limits: Those diversity estimates obtained from one million T cells were thought to be underestimates. Older individuals had lower TCR beta diversity per million T cells (the decline was roughly linear).

Primed by a sample-barcoded 5' primer and a J-beta primer mix, a second PCR proceeded for 7 to 11 cycles. The yield of each sample was at least 3 million CDR3-containing paired-end reads. TCRdb re-analysed the 5' RACE reads in MiXCR, keeping a single row per CDR3 protein. The repertoire includes under 1 million distinct CDR3 sequences, approximately 48% of them detected once, and about a fifth sits in the top ten. This clonotype has a handful of counts. Its specificity is unknown. Sequencing used blood. The clonotype comes from a man in his sixties in good health.

The chain's CDR3 is CATAPSGANVLTF. CDR3 sequence (DNA): TGTGCCACCGCGCCCTCTGGGGCCAACGTCCTGACTTTC. This chain connects TRBV24-1 to TRBJ2-6, with D hard to call. The CDR3 covers 13 residues. CDR1 KGHDR and CDR2 SFDVKD come from the germline V gene. Between the trimmed V and J ends, which lost 9 bases and 0 bases, there was a span of 5 bases.